This is a list of T cell receptor beta chains from one sample in a study of T cell changes during pregnancy in multiple sclerosis. TCRdb keeps only in-frame clones here, not all; method: immunoSEQ multiplex PCR. The sample lists about 79,000 clones; over 85% were seen once. The specimen comprised peripheral blood, sampled in the second trimester of pregnancy. Every receptor here comes from a female donor in good health, enrolled as a control in a pregnancy study. The CDR3 runs from the conserved cysteine through the conserved F or W. A D gene is named only where the DNA matches it firmly. The size of a clone is reported for some rows only, either as once, few or many, or as a class for expanded clones.

d_call: NA; clone_size: NA; cdr3_length: 17; v_call: TRBV5-8; j_call: TRBJ1-4; cdr3_nt: TGTGCCAGCAGCTTCGGGACTGGGGCCAGAACTAATGAAAAACTGTTTTTT; cdr3_aa: CASSFGTGARTNEKLFF
d_call: NA; clone_size: once; cdr3_length: 16; v_call: TRBV6-5; j_call: TRBJ1-1; cdr3_nt: TGTGCCAGCAGTTACGTTAGGACAGAGCAGCGCACTGAAGCTTTCTTT; cdr3_aa: CASSYVRTEQRTEAFF
d_call: TRBD2; clone_size: NA; cdr3_length: 14; v_call: TRBV5-1; j_call: TRBJ2-3; cdr3_nt: TGCGCCAGCTGGACTAGCGGGGGAACAGATACGCAGTATTTT; cdr3_aa: CASWTSGGTDTQYF
d_call: TRBD1; clone_size: NA; cdr3_length: 15; v_call: TRBV4-3; j_call: TRBJ1-2; cdr3_nt: TGCGCCAGCAGCCAAGGCCCGACAGGGAACTATGGCTACACCTTC; cdr3_aa: CASSQGPTGNYGYTF
d_call: TRBD1; clone_size: NA; cdr3_length: 14; v_call: TRBV30; j_call: TRBJ1-4; cdr3_nt: TGTGCCTGGAGCCGACAGGGTAGAGTCGAAAAACTGTTTTTT; cdr3_aa: CAWSRQGRVEKLFF
d_call: NA; clone_size: NA; cdr3_length: 15; v_call: TRBV18; j_call: TRBJ1-1; cdr3_nt: TGTGCCAGCTCACTTATTTTGGGGGCAATCGCTGAAGCTTTCTTT; cdr3_aa: CASSLILGAIAEAFF
d_call: NA; clone_size: NA; cdr3_length: 15; v_call: TRBV6-6; j_call: TRBJ1-1; cdr3_nt: TGTGCCAGCAGTTCCTTAGTAGGAGGGACTACTGAAGCTTTCTTT; cdr3_aa: CASSSLVGGTTEAFF
d_call: NA; clone_size: few; cdr3_length: 11; v_call: TRBV9; j_call: TRBJ1-1; cdr3_nt: TGTGCCAGCAGCGATGGTCTACAAGCTTTCTTT; cdr3_aa: CASSDGLQAFF
d_call: NA; clone_size: NA; cdr3_length: 16; v_call: TRBV9; j_call: TRBJ1-4; cdr3_nt: TGTGCCAGCAGCGTAGAAGGAGGACAGCTTAATGAAAAACTGTTTTTT; cdr3_aa: CASSVEGGQLNEKLFF
d_call: TRBD1; clone_size: NA; cdr3_length: 14; v_call: TRBV6-5; j_call: TRBJ1-3; cdr3_nt: TGTGCCAGCGGGACAGGATTCTCTGGAAACACCATATATTTT; cdr3_aa: CASGTGFSGNTIYF
d_call: NA; clone_size: NA; cdr3_length: 12; v_call: TRBV5-8; j_call: TRBJ1-5; cdr3_nt: TGTGCCACAAGACAGCTTGGCCAGCCCCAGCATTTT; cdr3_aa: CATRQLGQPQHF
d_call: TRBD2; clone_size: NA; cdr3_length: 17; v_call: TRBV9; j_call: TRBJ2-3; cdr3_nt: TGTGCCAGCAGCGTAACTAGCGGGGGGGCTAGCACAGATACGCAGTATTTT; cdr3_aa: CASSVTSGGASTDTQYF
d_call: NA; clone_size: NA; cdr3_length: 16; v_call: TRBV4-2; j_call: TRBJ2-4; cdr3_nt: TGTGCCAGCAGCCAATCCCCAATAGCGACAAAAAACATTCAGTACTTC; cdr3_aa: CASSQSPIATKNIQYF
d_call: NA; clone_size: NA; cdr3_length: 15; v_call: TRBV6-1; j_call: TRBJ1-5; cdr3_nt: TGTGCCAGCAGTGGGGGGACAATGGGGGAAAGGGCCCAGCATTTT; cdr3_aa: CASSGGTMGERAQHF
d_call: TRBD1; clone_size: NA; cdr3_length: 14; v_call: TRBV29-1; j_call: TRBJ2-7; cdr3_nt: TGCAGCGTTGGATATAGGGACAGGGGCAACGAGCAGTACTTC; cdr3_aa: CSVGYRDRGNEQYF
d_call: NA; clone_size: NA; cdr3_length: 15; v_call: TRBV10-1; j_call: TRBJ2-7; cdr3_nt: TGCGCCAGCAGACCTCGGTCAGGCCGATCCTACGAGCAGTACTTC; cdr3_aa: CASRPRSGRSYEQYF